One sample yielded the 11 T cell receptor beta chains listed below, sequenced in a study of control samples from healthy donors and cancer patients. The repertoire was sequenced with immunoSEQ multiplex PCR; TCRdb's copy has only in-frame clones and lacks some. Its listing shows fewer than 200,000 clones. The sequencing sample was made of blood. These receptors all stem from a woman under 40 in good health.

This rearrangement joins TRBV6-6 to TRBJ2-5; D tentatively fits TRBD1 or TRBD2 (5 bases each). This CDR3 is 15 amino acids long. Germline V CDR1 and CDR2: MNHNY, SVGAGI (reference sequence). Trimming took off 6 bases at V and 3 bases at J, with 17 bases between the two ends. The CDR3 DNA reads as TGTGCCAGCAGCCTACGGTCGGGGCCCGAAGAGACCCAGTACTTC. This gives the protein CASSLRSGPEETQYF.

The CDR3 nucleotides are TGTGCCAGCAGAGGAAGAGGGGCTAACTATGGCTACACCTTC. It codes for CASRGRGANYGYTF. The chain combines TRBV9 with TRBJ1-2; TRBD1 might be the D (5 bases). The CDR3 sequence is 14 residues long. Trimming removed 5 bases from V and 0 bases from J, with 11 bases in between. CDR1 is SGDLS, CDR2 YYNGEE, per germline. Combining the CDR3 with reference TRBV9 and TRBJ1-2 gives the whole variable domain DSGVTQTPKHLITATGQRVTLRCSPRSGDLSVYWYQQSLDQGLQFLIQYYNGEERAKGNILERFSAQQFPDLHSELNLSSLELGDSALYFCASRGRGANYGYTFGSGTRLTVV.

The chain couples TRBV4-1 to TRBJ2-7, with D possibly matching TRBD2 (5 bases). The CDR3 spans 14 residues. Germline V CDR1 and CDR2: MGHRA, YSYEKL. V lost 5 bases to trimming and J lost 6 bases, with 17 bases between them. CDR3 loop: CASSERPRSGEQYF. The CDR3 nucleotides read TGCGCCAGCAGCGAACGACCGCGGAGCGGCGAGCAGTACTTC.

This chain links TRBV18 with TRBJ2-3; 14 bases map to TRBD2. This CDR3 has 17 residues. The V gene's germline CDR1 is KGHSH and CDR2 LQKENI. The junction had 6 bases not matched to a gene; V was cut back by 3 bases and J by 4 bases. The CDR3 loop reads CASSPGLAGGSSDTQYF. The CDR3 DNA follows: TGTGCCAGCTCACCTGGACTAGCGGGGGGATCTTCAGATACGCAGTATTTT.

The gene calls are TRBV6-2 or TRBV6-3 and TRBJ2-7; the D gene could be TRBD1 or TRBD2 (6 bases each). Trimming left V 3 bases short and J 3 bases short, with 12 bases between. The CDR3 sequence is 14 residues long. Germline values: CDR1 MNHEY, CDR2 SVGEGT. The CDR3 loop is CASSYWGADYEQYF. CDR3 coding DNA: TGTGCCAGCAGTTATTGGGGGGCGGACTACGAGCAGTACTTC.

The chain is built from TRBV7-2 and TRBJ1-3, with a weak D call TRBD1 (6 bases). The CDR3 is made up of 15 amino acids. With 0 bases removed from V and 7 bases from J, the gap between germline ends came to 13 bases. In germline, CDR1 is SGHTA, CDR2 FQGNSA. Here the CDR3 reads CASSLAPGAGNTIYF. Here the CDR3 DNA reads TGTGCCAGCAGCTTAGCGCCGGGGGCAGGGAACACCATATATTTT.

The gene calls are TRBV7-9 and TRBJ1-1; D gene ambiguous. The CDR3 spans 14 residues. Looked up from germline, CDR1 is SEHNR and CDR2 is FQNEAQ (reference sequence). Between the trimmed V and J ends, which lost 6 bases and 2 bases, there was a span of 13 bases. The CDR3 sequence: CASRTSTANTEAFF. The CDR3 DNA follows: TGTGCCAGCAGGACCTCGACCGCTAACACTGAAGCTTTCTTT.

The chain links TRBV29-1 to TRBJ2-7, with D perhaps TRBD1 (5 bases). This CDR3 is 14 amino acids long. Trimming shortened V by 1 base and J by 0 bases, and 10 bases separated the two germline ends. Germline CDR1 is SQVTM and CDR2 is ANQGSEA. CDR3: CSVEGQGSSYEQYF. DNA of the CDR3: TGCAGCGTTGAAGGCCAGGGCAGCTCCTACGAGCAGTACTTC.

The CDR3: CASSELRVLVYGYTF. CDR3 nucleotides: TGTGCCAGCAGTGAACTTAGGGTTCTGGTCTATGGCTACACCTTC. This chain connects TRBV2 to TRBJ1-2; the D is unclear. V was clipped by 2 bases and J by 4 bases, with 14 bases between them. Germline lookup yields CDR1 SNHLY and CDR2 FYNNEI. The CDR3 extends over 15 amino acids.

This chain links TRBV27 with TRBJ1-2; D unresolved. Between the trimmed V and J ends, which lost 7 bases and 0 bases, there was a span of 6 bases. This CDR3 is 12 amino acids long. From germline, CDR1 is MNHEY and CDR2 SMNVEV (reference sequence). Here the CDR3 reads CASMKANYGYTF. CDR3 sequence (DNA): TGTGCCAGCATGAAGGCTAACTATGGCTACACCTTC.

The chain carries TRBV6-2 or TRBV6-3 and TRBJ2-7; perhaps D is TRBD1 or TRBD2 (6 bases each). CDR3 length equals 14 residues. V lost 5 bases and J 2 bases, leaving 13 bases between the germline ends. Germline V gives CDR1 MNHEY, CDR2 SVGEGT. CDR3 amino acids: CASSHPRGPYEQYF. CDR3 sequence (DNA): TGTGCCAGCAGTCACCCCCGGGGGCCCTACGAGCAGTACTTC.